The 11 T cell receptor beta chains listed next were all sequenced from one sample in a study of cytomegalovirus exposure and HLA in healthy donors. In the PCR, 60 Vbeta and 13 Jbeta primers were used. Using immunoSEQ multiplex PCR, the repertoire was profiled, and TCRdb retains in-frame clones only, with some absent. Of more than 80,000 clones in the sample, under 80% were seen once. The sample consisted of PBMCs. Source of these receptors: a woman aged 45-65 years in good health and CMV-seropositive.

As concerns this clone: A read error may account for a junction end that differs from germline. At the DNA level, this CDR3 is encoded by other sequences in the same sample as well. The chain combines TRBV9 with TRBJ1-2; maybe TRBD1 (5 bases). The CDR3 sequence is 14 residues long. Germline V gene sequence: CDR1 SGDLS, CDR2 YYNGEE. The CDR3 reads CASSVADSSYGYTF. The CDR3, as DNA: TGCGCCAGCAGCGTGGCTGACAGCTCCTATGGCTACACCTTC.

CDR3 region: CASSLGQRGVDEQFF. In DNA form, the CDR3 reads TGCGCCAGCAGCTTGGGCCAGCGGGGGGTTGACGAGCAGTTCTTC. V and J are TRBV5-1 and TRBJ2-1; 9 bases match TRBD2. Germline CDR1 reads SGHRS; CDR2 reads YFSETQ. Trimming at V came to 0 bases and at J to 10 bases, leaving 8 bases not matched to a gene. This CDR3 has 15 residues. Looking up the rest from reference TRBV5-1 and TRBJ2-1 gives the full variable domain: KAGVTQTPRYLIKTRGQQVTLSCSPISGHRSVSWYQQTPGQGLQFLFEYFSETQRNKGNFPGRFSGRQFSNSRSEMNVSTLELGDSALYLCASSLGQRGVDEQFFGPGTRLTVL.

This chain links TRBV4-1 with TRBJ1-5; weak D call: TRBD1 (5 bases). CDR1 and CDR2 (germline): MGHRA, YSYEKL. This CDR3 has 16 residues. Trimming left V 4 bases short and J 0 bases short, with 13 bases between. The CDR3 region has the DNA TGCGCCAGCAGCCTAAATTTCAGGGCTAGCAATCAGCCCCAGCATTTT. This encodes CASSLNFRASNQPQHF.

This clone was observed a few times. This CDR3 is CASNPGQGSNEKLFF. CDR3 nucleotide sequence: TGTGCCAGCAACCCGGGACAGGGATCTAATGAAAAACTGTTTTTT. The chain couples TRBV25-1 to TRBJ1-4, with 9 bases that match TRBD1. Germline CDR1 reads MGHDK; CDR2 reads SYGVNS. The V and J ends lost 7 bases and 3 bases, in that order; junction bases with no gene match: 6. This CDR3 region has 15 residues. Full variable domain (missing parts from reference TRBV25-1 and TRBJ1-4): EADIYQTPRYLVIGTGKKITLECSQTMGHDKMYWYQQDPGMELHLIHYSYGVNSTEKGDLSSESTVSRIRTEHFPLTLESARPSHTSQYLCASNPGQGSNEKLFFGSGTQLSVL.

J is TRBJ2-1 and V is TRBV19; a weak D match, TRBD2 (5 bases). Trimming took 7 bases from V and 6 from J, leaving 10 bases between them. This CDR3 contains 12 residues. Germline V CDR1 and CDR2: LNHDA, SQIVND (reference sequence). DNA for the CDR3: TGTGCCAGTACTAGCACCACCAATGAGCAGTTCTTC. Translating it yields CASTSTTNEQFF.

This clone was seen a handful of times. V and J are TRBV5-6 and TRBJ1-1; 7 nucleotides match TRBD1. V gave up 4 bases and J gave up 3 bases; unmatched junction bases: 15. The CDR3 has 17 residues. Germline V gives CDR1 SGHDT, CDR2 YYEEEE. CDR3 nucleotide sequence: TGTGCCAGCAGCCCCCGACAGGGATGGGCAAGGGACACTGAAGCTTTCTTT. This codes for CASSPRQGWARDTEAFF.

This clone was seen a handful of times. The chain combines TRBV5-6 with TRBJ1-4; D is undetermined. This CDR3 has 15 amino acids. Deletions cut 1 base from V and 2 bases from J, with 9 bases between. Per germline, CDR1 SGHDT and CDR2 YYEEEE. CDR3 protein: CASSLLRATNEKLFF. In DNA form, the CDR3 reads TGTGCCAGCAGCTTGTTGAGGGCCACTAATGAAAAACTGTTTTTT.

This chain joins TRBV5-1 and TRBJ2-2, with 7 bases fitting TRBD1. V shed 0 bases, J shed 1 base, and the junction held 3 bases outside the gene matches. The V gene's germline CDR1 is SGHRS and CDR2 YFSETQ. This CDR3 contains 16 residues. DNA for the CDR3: TGCGCCAGCAGCTTGGTACAGGGGTGGAACACCGGGGAGCTGTTTTTT. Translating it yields CASSLVQGWNTGELFF. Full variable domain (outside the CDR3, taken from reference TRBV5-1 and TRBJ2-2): KAGVTQTPRYLIKTRGQQVTLSCSPISGHRSVSWYQQTPGQGLQFLFEYFSETQRNKGNFPGRFSGRQFSNSRSEMNVSTLELGDSALYLCASSLVQGWNTGELFFGEGSRLTVL.

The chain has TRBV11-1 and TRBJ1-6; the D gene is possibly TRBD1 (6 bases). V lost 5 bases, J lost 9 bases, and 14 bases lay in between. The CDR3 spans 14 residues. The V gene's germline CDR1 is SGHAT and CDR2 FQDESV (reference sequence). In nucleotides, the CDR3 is TGTGCCAGCAGCCCTCGAAGGGGGATTTCACCCCTCCACTTT. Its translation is CASSPRRGISPLHF.

The DNA of the CDR3 is TGTGCCAGCAGCTTGGTGAGGGGGCTTAGCACAGATACGCAGTATTTT. Protein product: CASSLVRGLSTDTQYF. J is TRBJ2-3 and V is TRBV5-4; 7 bases line up with TRBD1. The CDR3 sequence is 16 residues long. Losses at the gene ends were 0 bases for V and 0 bases for J; bases not matched to a gene: 4. Per the germline V gene, CDR1 is SGHNT and CDR2 is YYREEE (reference sequence).

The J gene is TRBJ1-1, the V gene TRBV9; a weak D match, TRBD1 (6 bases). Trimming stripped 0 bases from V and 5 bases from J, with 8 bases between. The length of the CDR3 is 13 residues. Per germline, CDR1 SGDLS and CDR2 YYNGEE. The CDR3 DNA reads TGTGCCAGCAGCGTAGTCCAGGGGACTGAAGCTTTCTTT. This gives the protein CASSVVQGTEAFF.